Below, 7 T cell receptor beta chains from the same sample are listed, as sequenced in a study of cytotoxic CD8 clonotypes in ibrutinib-treated CLL. Clones were sequenced by immunoSEQ multiplex PCR, and TCRdb holds only the in-frame ones, with some missing. The table includes over 75,000 clones, almost 80% detected once. The specimen was PBMCs, collected after 12 months of ibrutinib treatment. The receptors derive from a human donor with chronic lymphocytic leukemia.

V gene TRBV7-9 combines with J gene TRBJ1-4; 7 nucleotides align to TRBD1. The CDR3 runs to 14 residues. In germline, CDR1 is SEHNR, CDR2 FQNEAQ (reference sequence). V lost 5 bases to trimming and J lost 7 bases; unmatched junction nucleotides: 7. Here the CDR3 DNA reads TGTGCCAGCAGCCAGTCTGGACAGGCTGAAAAACTGTTTTTT. Its protein product is CASSQSGQAEKLFF.

As to this clone: Other DNA sequences in this specimen translate into the identical CDR3. The rearrangement links TRBV5-1 to TRBJ1-1; perhaps TRBD1 as D (5 bases). Trimming cost V 1 base and J 1 base, with 11 bases left between them. The CDR3 runs 15 residues. Germline loops: CDR1 SGHRS, CDR2 YFSETQ. CDR3 coding DNA: TGCGCCAGCAGCTTGTCTTCAGGGCGGAACACTGAAGCTTTCTTT. Encoded protein: CASSLSSGRNTEAFF. Full variable domain (outside the CDR3, taken from reference TRBV5-1 and TRBJ1-1): KAGVTQTPRYLIKTRGQQVTLSCSPISGHRSVSWYQQTPGQGLQFLFEYFSETQRNKGNFPGRFSGRQFSNSRSEMNVSTLELGDSALYLCASSLSSGRNTEAFFGQGTRLTVV.

V and J are TRBV19 and TRBJ2-1; 10 nucleotides agree with TRBD2. The CDR3 has 12 amino acids. Trimming at V came to 10 bases and at J to 7 bases, leaving 4 bases not matched to a gene. Germline assignment: CDR1 LNHDA and CDR2 SQIVND (reference sequence). CDR3 sequence: CAKGLAANEQFF. Written as DNA, the CDR3 is TGTGCCAAAGGACTAGCGGCGAATGAGCAGTTCTTC. The entire variable domain, with the rest obtained from reference TRBV19 and TRBJ2-1, is as follows: DGGITQSPKYLFRKEGQNVTLSCEQNLNHDAMYWYRQDPGQGLRLIYYSQIVNDFQKGDIAEGYSVSREKKESFPLTVTSAQKNPTAFYLCAKGLAANEQFFGPGTRLTVL.

This clone came up a few times. The chain uses TRBV19 and TRBJ2-2, with D possibly being TRBD2 (5 bases). Germline V CDR1 and CDR2: LNHDA, SQIVND (reference sequence). This CDR3 region has 14 residues. CDR3 sequence reads: CVSGFGSNTGELFF. CDR3 sequence (DNA): TGTGTCTCGGGATTTGGCTCGAACACCGGGGAGCTGTTTTTT.

The rearrangement uses TRBV28 and TRBJ1-2; D not resolved. This CDR3 contains 12 residues. The germline CDR1 and CDR2 sequences are MDHEN and SYDVKM. V lost 3 bases and J 0 bases, leaving 2 bases between the germline ends. This CDR3 reads CASSLANYGYTF. The CDR3 nucleotides read TGTGCCAGCAGTTTGGCTAACTATGGCTACACCTTC.

Only one count was recorded for this clone. Here the CDR3 DNA reads TGTGCCAGCAGTTTATTAGGAGGGGTTGGGCAGCCCCAGCATTTT. Encoded protein: CASSLLGGVGQPQHF. The chain has TRBV28 and TRBJ1-5, with a tentative D call TRBD1 (5 bases). V lost 1 base, J lost 7 bases, and 14 bases lay in between. This CDR3 has 15 amino acids. Germline V CDR1 and CDR2: MDHEN, SYDVKM.

V usage is TRBV2 and J usage is TRBJ1-4; D gene uncertain. In germline, CDR1 is SNHLY, CDR2 FYNNEI. CDR3 length: 12 amino acids. With 2 bases removed from V and 7 bases from J, the gap between germline ends came to 5 bases. CDR3: CASSESGEKLFF. The CDR3 nucleotides read TGTGCCAGCAGTGAAAGCGGTGAAAAACTGTTTTTT.